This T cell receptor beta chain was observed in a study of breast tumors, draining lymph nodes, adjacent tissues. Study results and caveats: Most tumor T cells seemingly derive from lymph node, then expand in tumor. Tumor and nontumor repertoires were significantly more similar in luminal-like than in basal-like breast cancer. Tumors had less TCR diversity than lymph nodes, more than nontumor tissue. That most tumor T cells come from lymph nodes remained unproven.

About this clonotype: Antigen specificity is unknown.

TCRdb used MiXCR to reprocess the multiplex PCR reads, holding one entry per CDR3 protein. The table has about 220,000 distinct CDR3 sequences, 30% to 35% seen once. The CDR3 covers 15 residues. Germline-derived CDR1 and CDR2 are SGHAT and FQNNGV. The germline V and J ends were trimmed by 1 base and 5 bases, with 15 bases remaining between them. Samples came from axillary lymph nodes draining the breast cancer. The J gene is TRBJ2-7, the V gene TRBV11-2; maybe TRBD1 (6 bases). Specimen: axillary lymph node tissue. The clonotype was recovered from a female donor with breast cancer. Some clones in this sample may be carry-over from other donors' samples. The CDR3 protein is CASSLASNREHEQYF. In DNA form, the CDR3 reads TGTGCCAGCAGCTTAGCATCCAACAGGGAGCACGAGCAGTACTTC.